This T cell receptor (beta chain) was captured by sequencing in a study of T cells after yellow fever vaccination. Study-level background: Fractions low in cell number were prepared with SMART-Seq v4 Ultra Low Input. The study's findings and limits: The CD4 and CD8 compartments had a small share of their clonotypes in common. A weaker secondary response peaked on day 5, the primary on day 15.

The V gene end was trimmed by 0 bases and the J gene end by 3 bases; junction bases not matched to a gene: 9. The CDR3 extends over 18 amino acids. Germline V gene sequence: CDR1 SGHAT, CDR2 FQNNGV. On this clonotype itself: The antigen remains undetermined.

Synthesis of TCR cDNA relied on 5'RACE template switching, which attached a universal primer site and UMIs. TCRdb itself ran the 5' RACE reads through MiXCR, one entry per CDR3 protein. The table has almost 600,000 distinct CDR3 sequences, around an eighth seen once. The J gene is TRBJ2-1, the V gene TRBV11-2; 9 nucleotides align to TRBD2. The specimen was PBMCs, collected on the day of the yellow fever booster vaccination. The TCR comes from a man in his thirties or forties who received the YFV17D yellow fever vaccine. DNA for the CDR3: TGTGCCAGCAGCTTAGATCCCAGACTAGCGGTCCTCTACAATGAGCAGTTCTTC. As protein: CASSLDPRLAVLYNEQFF. The full variable domain, with the rest looked up from reference TRBV11-2 and TRBJ2-1, is EAGVAQSPRYKIIEKRQSVAFWCNPISGHATLYWYQQILGQGPKLLIQFQNNGVVDDSQLPKDRFSAERLKGVDSTLKIQPAKLEDSAVYLCASSLDPRLAVLYNEQFFGPGTRLTVL.